The clone carrying this T cell receptor beta chain was seen repeatedly, ten times or more. The sample comes from a study of human T cells and chemical hapten exposure. From the 5' RACE reads, TCRdb called clonotypes with MiXCR, one entry per CDR3 protein. In the table there are over 70,000 distinct CDR3 sequences, about 15% of which are singletons. Unfractionated whole blood was the source from which total RNA was extracted. This clonotype was sampled from a female donor in good health.

The chain's CDR3 is CASSSRELGGTDTQYF. CDR3 sequence (DNA): TGTGCCAGCAGCTCCAGGGAGTTGGGAGGCACAGATACGCAGTATTTT. The chain links TRBV7-9 to TRBJ2-3; D may correspond to TRBD1 or TRBD2 (5 bases each). CDR3 size: 16 residues. Germline V gene data show CDR1 as SEHNR and CDR2 as FQNEAQ (reference sequence). V lost 4 bases to trimming and J lost 1 base, with 15 bases between them.